The 8 T cell receptor beta chains reported below all come from one sample, sequenced in a study of vaccination effects on CD4 cells after COVID-19. Their specific antigens are unknown. Viral peptide pools were used in the ViraFEST assay to expand antigen-specific CD4+ T cells, and sequencing came afterward. When less than 12 days of culture had elapsed, CD4+ T cells were isolated. People in the vaccine group had not been infected with SARS-CoV-2 before, and their nucleocapsid antibodies were negative. The method was immunoSEQ multiplex PCR; TCRdb's version includes in-frame clones alone and lacks a portion of them. The data show 50,000 or so clones, 75% to 80% seen once. The sequences come from CD4+ T cells from PBMCs cultured with HCoV-OC43 spike peptides, collected before COVID-19 vaccination. Described subset: HCoV-OC43 spike overlapping peptide pool stimulation. The receptors originated from a human donor who received a COVID-19 vaccine.

V is TRBV30 and J is TRBJ2-3; 8 nucleotides match TRBD2. Germline CDR1 GTSNPN, CDR2 SVGIG (reference sequence). Trimming cost V 4 bases and J 4 bases; bases outside gene matches: 7. The CDR3 consists of 14 residues. This CDR3 reads CAWNPGGEPDTQYF. The CDR3 bases are TGTGCCTGGAATCCCGGGGGGGAGCCAGATACGCAGTATTTT.

The chain combines TRBV6-2 or TRBV6-3 with TRBJ2-3, with D perhaps matching TRBD1 or TRBD2 (6 bases each). The CDR3 has 16 residues. The V and J ends lost 0 bases and 2 bases respectively, with 12 bases between them. The germline gives CDR1 MNHEY, CDR2 SVGEGT. DNA of the CDR3: TGTGCCAGCAGTTACTCGAAGGGGGGCCCCACAGATACGCAGTATTTT. It codes for CASSYSKGGPTDTQYF.

J is TRBJ2-2 and V is TRBV13; no clear D gene. Trimming stripped 6 bases from V and 4 bases from J, with 12 bases between. CDR1 is PRHDT and CDR2 is FYEKMQ in the germline V gene (reference sequence). The CDR3 contains 14 residues. CDR3 residues: CASRVGPITGELFF. The CDR3 DNA reads as TGTGCCAGCAGAGTTGGGCCCATCACCGGGGAGCTGTTTTTT.

V usage is TRBV6-5 and J usage is TRBJ2-2; no firm D call. Deletions cut 6 bases from V and 5 bases from J, with 13 bases between. The CDR3 contains 14 residues. CDR1 and CDR2 from the germline V gene are MNHEY and SVGAGI. The CDR3 coding sequence is TGTGCCAGCAGCTTAAGTCCCGGTACCGGGGAGCTGTTTTTT. It yields the protein CASSLSPGTGELFF.

The chain recombines TRBV14 with TRBJ2-2; 7 nucleotides agree with TRBD1. Germline CDR1 SGHDN, CDR2 FVKESK. There are 15 residues in the CDR3. The ends lost 6 bases at V and 4 bases at J; junction bases unmatched: 8. DNA for the CDR3: TGTGCCAGCAGTCTTATCGGGACAGTCACCGGGGAGCTGTTTTTT. Translated: CASSLIGTVTGELFF.

The chain uses TRBV6-6 and TRBJ2-5, with 12 bases fitting TRBD2. Unmatched junction bases numbered 3, after V lost 6 bases and J lost 1 base. The germline V gene encodes CDR1 MNHNY and CDR2 SVGAGI (reference sequence). The CDR3 has 15 amino acids. DNA of the CDR3: TGTGCCAGCAGCCGGACTAGCGGGGCCCAAGAGACCCAGTACTTC. It yields the protein CASSRTSGAQETQYF.

The chain links TRBV30 to TRBJ2-2, with 7 nucleotides matching TRBD1. The CDR3 extends over 14 amino acids. After removal of 4 bases from V and 4 bases from J, the junction contained 6 bases not matched to a gene. The V gene's germline CDR1 is GTSNPN and CDR2 SVGIG (reference sequence). The CDR3 loop is CAWTGTVFTGELFF. CDR3 DNA sequence: TGTGCCTGGACCGGGACAGTCTTCACCGGGGAGCTGTTTTTT.

The chain links TRBV28 to TRBJ2-3, with TRBD2 identical over 8 bases. Germline CDR1 is MDHEN and CDR2 is SYDVKM. V dropped 4 bases and J dropped 2; count of bases not matched to a gene: 11. This CDR3 is built from 17 residues. CDR3 DNA: TGTGCCAGCAGTTATCTCGAGGGGACTAGGGACACAGATACGCAGTATTTT. The encoded protein is CASSYLEGTRDTDTQYF. The complete variable domain, with remaining parts taken from reference TRBV28 and TRBJ2-3, reads DVKVTQSSRYLVKRTGEKVFLECVQDMDHENMFWYRQDPGLGLRLIYFSYDVKMKEKGDIPEGYSVSREKKERFSLILESASTNQTSMYLCASSYLEGTRDTDTQYFGPGTRLTVL.